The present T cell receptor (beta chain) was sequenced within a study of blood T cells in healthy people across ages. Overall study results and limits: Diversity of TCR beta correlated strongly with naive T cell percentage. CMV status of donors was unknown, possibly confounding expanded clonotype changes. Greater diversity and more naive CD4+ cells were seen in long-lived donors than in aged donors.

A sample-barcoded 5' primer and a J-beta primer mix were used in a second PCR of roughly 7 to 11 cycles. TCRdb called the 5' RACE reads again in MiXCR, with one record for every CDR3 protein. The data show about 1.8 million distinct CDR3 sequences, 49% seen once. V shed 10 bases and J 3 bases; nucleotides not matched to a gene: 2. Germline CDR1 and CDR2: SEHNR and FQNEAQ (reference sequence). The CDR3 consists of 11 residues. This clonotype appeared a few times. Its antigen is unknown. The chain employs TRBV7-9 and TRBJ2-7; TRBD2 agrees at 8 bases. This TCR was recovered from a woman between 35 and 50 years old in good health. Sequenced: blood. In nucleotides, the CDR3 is TGTGCCACGGGAGGGCTCTACGAGCAGTACTTC. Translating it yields CATGGLYEQYF.